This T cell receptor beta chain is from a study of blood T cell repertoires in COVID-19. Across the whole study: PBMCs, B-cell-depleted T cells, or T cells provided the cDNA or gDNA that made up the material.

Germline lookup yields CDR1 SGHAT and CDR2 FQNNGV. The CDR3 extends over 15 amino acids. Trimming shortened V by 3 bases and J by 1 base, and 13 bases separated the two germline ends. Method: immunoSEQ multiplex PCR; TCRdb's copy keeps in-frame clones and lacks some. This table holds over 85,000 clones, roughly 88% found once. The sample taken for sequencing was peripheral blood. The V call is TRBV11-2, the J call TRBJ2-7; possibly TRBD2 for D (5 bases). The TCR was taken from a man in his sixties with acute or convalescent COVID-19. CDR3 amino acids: CASSLGNRGSYEQYF. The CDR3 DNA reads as TGTGCCAGCAGCTTGGGAAACAGAGGGTCCTACGAGCAGTACTTC. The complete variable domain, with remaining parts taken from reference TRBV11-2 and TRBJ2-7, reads EAGVAQSPRYKIIEKRQSVAFWCNPISGHATLYWYQQILGQGPKLLIQFQNNGVVDDSQLPKDRFSAERLKGVDSTLKIQPAKLEDSAVYLCASSLGNRGSYEQYFGPGTRLTVT.